The source of this T cell receptor beta chain is a study of blood T cell repertoires in COVID-19. Whole-study context: Specimens from acute and convalescent COVID-19 originated in the United States, Italy and Spain. Sources were T cells, B-cell-depleted T cells, or PBMCs; the material itself was cDNA or gDNA.

Authors' processing steps: The assay estimated nucleated cells by amplifying reference gene primers. Data came from immunoSEQ multiplex PCR; TCRdb stores just in-frame clones and leaves some out. For V, J and clone size, that table is used; D and trimming come from the DNA. This table has hundreds of thousands of clones, 75% to 90% appearing once. With 0 bases removed from V and 7 bases from J, the gap between germline ends came to 7 bases. CDR3 size: 13 residues. Germline V gives CDR1 MRHNA, CDR2 SNTAGT. The clonotype was recovered from a woman aged 18-29 years with acute or convalescent COVID-19. The source material was peripheral blood. This chain links TRBV6-4 with TRBJ2-1; maybe TRBD2 (6 bases). The CDR3 nucleotides read TGTGCCAGCAGTGACTCGGGGGGAAATGAGCAGTTCTTC. This codes for CASSDSGGNEQFF.